This T cell receptor beta chain stems from a study of cytomegalovirus exposure and HLA in healthy donors. Study-level findings and limits: As a later analysis showed, several of the most significant clusters appeared to be linked to common viral pathogens. For TCR beta chains, V- and J-gene trimming was later linked to a missense DCLRE1C variant. Donors belonging to an Asian-associated ancestry cluster reportedly showed fewer N-insertions in productive TCRs than the roughly 670-donor mean, according to what a later analysis found. TRBV6-2, TRBV6-3 and some other V segments were excluded as indistinguishable.

The PCR employed 60 Vbeta primers together with 13 Jbeta primers. Profiling relied on immunoSEQ multiplex PCR, and the TCRdb table lists in-frame clones only, not all of them. The sample holds about 64,000 clones, 65% to 90% seen once. This CDR3 has 14 amino acids. Germline CDR1 reads LNHDA; CDR2 reads SQIVND (reference sequence). Trimming took 3 bases from V and 5 from J, leaving 13 bases between them. Note on this clone: Its target is not known.

Material: PBMCs. The sequence was obtained from a female donor in good health and CMV-seronegative. The chain employs TRBV19 and TRBJ1-1; D may be TRBD1 (5 bases). The CDR3 DNA follows: TGTGCCAGTAGTATCGGAAGGGGTGGGACTGAAGCTTTCTTT. Amino acids: CASSIGRGGTEAFF.